A selection of T cell receptor beta chains follows, all from one sample in a study of OX40 agonist ivuxolimab in advanced cancers. Assay: immunoSEQ multiplex PCR; the TCRdb copy retains only in-frame clones and omits some. In the table there are 80,000 or so clones, 92% of which are singletons. The sample in question was CD4+ or CD8+ T cells sorted from blood, obtained in a trial of the OX40 agonist ivuxolimab. These receptors originate from an adult with an advanced solid tumor such as melanoma, head and neck, liver or kidney cancer. Both conserved end residues are part of each CDR3. Fields, in order: J gene, clone size, V gene, D gene, CDR3 protein, CDR3 DNA. D genes are given only for firm matches. The size of a clone is reported for some rows only, either as once, few or many, or as a class for expanded clones.

J gene: TRBJ1-3
clone size: NA
V gene: TRBV18
D gene: TRBD1
CDR3 protein: CASSGQGTNTGGNTIYF
CDR3 DNA: TGTGCCAGCTCGGGACAGGGAACAAATACGGGTGGAAACACCATATATTTT

J gene: TRBJ2-3
clone size: once
V gene: TRBV7-9
D gene: NA
CDR3 protein: CASSLDWATRGDTQYF
CDR3 DNA: TGTGCCAGCAGCTTAGATTGGGCCACGAGGGGAGATACGCAGTATTTT

J gene: TRBJ1-2
clone size: NA
V gene: TRBV30
D gene: NA
CDR3 protein: CAWITQNREPYYGYTF
CDR3 DNA: TGTGCCTGGATTACCCAAAACAGGGAACCCTACTATGGCTACACCTTC

J gene: TRBJ1-2
clone size: NA
V gene: TRBV30
D gene: TRBD1
CDR3 protein: CACLTGSYGYTF
CDR3 DNA: TGTGCCTGCCTGACAGGGAGCTATGGCTACACCTTC

J gene: TRBJ2-3
clone size: NA
V gene: TRBV7-2
D gene: NA
CDR3 protein: CASSPQSPGPPRDTQYF
CDR3 DNA: TGTGCCAGCAGCCCGCAGAGTCCGGGGCCCCCCAGGGATACGCAGTATTTT

J gene: TRBJ2-1
clone size: NA
V gene: TRBV7-2
D gene: NA
CDR3 protein: CASSRLGVSYNEQFF
CDR3 DNA: TGTGCCAGCAGCCGTTTAGGGGTCTCCTACAATGAGCAGTTCTTC

J gene: TRBJ2-2
clone size: NA
V gene: TRBV5-1
D gene: NA
CDR3 protein: CASLGLPNTGELFF
CDR3 DNA: TGCGCCAGCCTGGGACTGCCGAACACCGGGGAGCTGTTTTTT

J gene: TRBJ2-5
clone size: NA
V gene: TRBV1
D gene: NA
CDR3 protein: CTPWSRLGLPAETQYF
CDR3 DNA: TGCACCCCGTGGTCTCGGCTTGGCCTCCCTGCGGAGACCCAGTACTTC

J gene: TRBJ2-2
clone size: NA
V gene: TRBV29-1
D gene: NA
CDR3 protein: CSVEFQGENTGELFF
CDR3 DNA: TGCAGCGTTGAATTCCAGGGAGAAAACACCGGGGAGCTGTTTTTT

J gene: TRBJ2-7
clone size: NA
V gene: TRBV5-1
D gene: TRBD2
CDR3 protein: CASSSFGGGVSYEQYF
CDR3 DNA: TGCGCCAGCAGCTCCTTTGGGGGAGGGGTCTCCTACGAGCAGTACTTC

J gene: TRBJ1-1
clone size: NA
V gene: TRBV5-5
D gene: NA
CDR3 protein: CASSLERFTEAFF
CDR3 DNA: TGTGCCAGCAGCTTGGAGAGATTCACTGAAGCTTTCTTT

J gene: TRBJ2-5
clone size: NA
V gene: TRBV14
D gene: NA
CDR3 protein: CASSQRGNQETQYF
CDR3 DNA: TGTGCCAGCAGCCAGAGGGGGAACCAAGAGACCCAGTACTTC

J gene: TRBJ2-1
clone size: NA
V gene: TRBV6-5
D gene: NA
CDR3 protein: CASRVSAFRDEQFF
CDR3 DNA: TGTGCCAGCAGGGTCAGTGCGTTTAGGGATGAGCAGTTCTTC

J gene: TRBJ2-2
clone size: NA
V gene: TRBV11-2
D gene: TRBD2
CDR3 protein: CASSLSLAGNTGELFF
CDR3 DNA: TGTGCCAGCAGCTTATCGCTAGCGGGAAACACCGGGGAGCTGTTTTTT

J gene: TRBJ1-5
clone size: NA
V gene: TRBV30
D gene: NA
CDR3 protein: CAWSAPFSNQPQHF
CDR3 DNA: TGTGCCTGGAGTGCCCCTTTTAGCAATCAGCCCCAGCATTTT

J gene: TRBJ2-7
clone size: NA
V gene: TRBV4-1
D gene: NA
CDR3 protein: CASSQDLMGTFSYEQYF
CDR3 DNA: TGCGCCAGCAGCCAAGATTTAATGGGGACGTTCTCCTACGAGCAGTACTTC

J gene: TRBJ2-3
clone size: NA
V gene: TRBV7-2
D gene: TRBD2
CDR3 protein: CASSFSSGTSTDTQYF
CDR3 DNA: TGTGCCAGCAGCTTCTCTAGCGGAACTAGCACAGATACGCAGTATTTT

J gene: TRBJ1-5
clone size: NA
V gene: TRBV6-5
D gene: NA
CDR3 protein: CAIRVNSNQPQHF
CDR3 DNA: TGTGCCATCAGGGTGAATAGCAATCAGCCCCAGCATTTT

J gene: TRBJ2-7
clone size: NA
V gene: TRBV6-1
D gene: NA
CDR3 protein: CATSGVGEQYF
CDR3 DNA: TGTGCCACTTCAGGGGTCGGCGAGCAGTACTTC

J gene: TRBJ2-3
clone size: NA
V gene: TRBV6-5
D gene: NA
CDR3 protein: CASRSRITDTQYF
CDR3 DNA: TGTGCCAGCCGATCACGAATCACAGATACGCAGTATTTT

J gene: TRBJ2-5
clone size: NA
V gene: TRBV2
D gene: TRBD2
CDR3 protein: CASSLGTSGPVETQYF
CDR3 DNA: TGTGCCAGCAGTCTAGGGACTAGCGGACCCGTAGAGACCCAGTACTTC

J gene: TRBJ2-7
clone size: NA
V gene: TRBV30
D gene: NA
CDR3 protein: CAWSAQGHEQYF
CDR3 DNA: TGTGCCTGGAGCGCCCAGGGGCACGAGCAGTACTTC

J gene: TRBJ2-1
clone size: NA
V gene: TRBV9
D gene: TRBD2
CDR3 protein: CASSGIGGLRSYNEQFF
CDR3 DNA: TGTGCCAGCAGCGGAATCGGGGGGTTACGCTCCTACAATGAGCAGTTCTTC

J gene: TRBJ2-7
clone size: NA
V gene: TRBV2
D gene: TRBD2
CDR3 protein: CASSDASGLAGGRSYEQYF
CDR3 DNA: TGTGCCAGCAGCGACGCTTCCGGACTAGCGGGAGGGCGATCCTACGAGCAGTACTTC

J gene: TRBJ2-7
clone size: NA
V gene: TRBV30
D gene: NA
CDR3 protein: CAWSGGQSHEQYF
CDR3 DNA: TGTGCCTGGAGTGGAGGGCAGTCTCACGAGCAGTACTTC

J gene: TRBJ1-2
clone size: NA
V gene: TRBV6-5
D gene: TRBD1
CDR3 protein: CASSSPTGRRGYTF
CDR3 DNA: TGTGCCAGCAGTTCCCCGACAGGGAGAAGAGGCTACACCTTC

J gene: TRBJ2-4
clone size: NA
V gene: TRBV2
D gene: TRBD2
CDR3 protein: CASNLSGGLAKNIQYF
CDR3 DNA: TGTGCCAGCAATCTTTCGGGGGGGTTAGCCAAAAACATTCAGTACTTC

J gene: TRBJ2-2
clone size: NA
V gene: TRBV5-1
D gene: TRBD2
CDR3 protein: CASSVLGGGLFF
CDR3 DNA: TGCGCCAGCAGCGTCCTTGGCGGGGGGCTGTTTTTT

J gene: TRBJ2-2
clone size: NA
V gene: TRBV11-3
D gene: TRBD2
CDR3 protein: CASSPSGSLRGELFF
CDR3 DNA: TGTGCCAGCAGTCCTAGCGGGAGCCTCCGGGGGGAGCTGTTTTTT

J gene: TRBJ1-1
clone size: NA
V gene: TRBV7-9
D gene: NA
CDR3 protein: CASTHTGARLNTEAFF
CDR3 DNA: TGTGCCAGCACCCATACGGGGGCCCGACTGAACACTGAAGCTTTCTTT

J gene: TRBJ2-3
clone size: NA
V gene: TRBV5-4
D gene: NA
CDR3 protein: CASSLLAGTGTDTQYF
CDR3 DNA: TGTGCCAGCAGCTTATTAGCGGGGACAGGGACAGATACGCAGTATTTT

J gene: TRBJ2-3
clone size: NA
V gene: TRBV2
D gene: TRBD1
CDR3 protein: CASTPRTGSTDTQYF
CDR3 DNA: TGTGCCAGCACTCCCCGGACAGGATCCACAGATACGCAGTATTTT

J gene: TRBJ2-7
clone size: NA
V gene: TRBV15
D gene: NA
CDR3 protein: CATSRDRDTNTYEQYF
CDR3 DNA: TGTGCCACCAGCAGAGACAGGGACACGAACACCTACGAGCAGTACTTC

J gene: TRBJ1-2
clone size: once
V gene: TRBV6-6
D gene: NA
CDR3 protein: CASSPGRSYGYTF
CDR3 DNA: TGTGCCAGCAGTCCGGGTCGGAGTTATGGCTACACCTTC

J gene: TRBJ2-6
clone size: NA
V gene: TRBV5-1
D gene: NA
CDR3 protein: CASSPTAVSGANVLTF
CDR3 DNA: TGCGCCAGCAGCCCGACGGCCGTCTCTGGGGCCAACGTCCTGACTTTC

J gene: TRBJ2-5
clone size: NA
V gene: TRBV7-7
D gene: NA
CDR3 protein: CASSFGGPETQYF
CDR3 DNA: TGTGCTAGCAGCTTTGGGGGGCCGGAGACCCAGTACTTC

J gene: TRBJ2-3
clone size: NA
V gene: TRBV5-8
D gene: TRBD1
CDR3 protein: CASSSQGSSTDTQYF
CDR3 DNA: TGTGCCAGCAGCTCACAGGGGTCTAGCACAGATACGCAGTATTTT

J gene: TRBJ2-3
clone size: NA
V gene: TRBV23-1
D gene: TRBD2
CDR3 protein: CASITAGGPVYRTDTQYF
CDR3 DNA: TGCGCCAGCATCACAGCGGGAGGGCCGGTTTACCGCACAGATACGCAGTATTTT

J gene: TRBJ1-5
clone size: NA
V gene: TRBV30
D gene: TRBD1
CDR3 protein: CAWSKGGTQPQHF
CDR3 DNA: TGTGCCTGGAGTAAAGGGGGCACTCAGCCCCAGCATTTT

J gene: TRBJ2-3
clone size: NA
V gene: TRBV25-1
D gene: NA
CDR3 protein: CASSGSSDTQYF
CDR3 DNA: TGTGCCAGCAGTGGGTCCTCAGATACGCAGTATTTT

J gene: TRBJ2-5
clone size: NA
V gene: TRBV5-1
D gene: TRBD2
CDR3 protein: CASSSRTSDFGGETQYF
CDR3 DNA: TGCGCCAGCAGCTCACGGACTAGCGACTTTGGAGGGGAGACCCAGTACTTC